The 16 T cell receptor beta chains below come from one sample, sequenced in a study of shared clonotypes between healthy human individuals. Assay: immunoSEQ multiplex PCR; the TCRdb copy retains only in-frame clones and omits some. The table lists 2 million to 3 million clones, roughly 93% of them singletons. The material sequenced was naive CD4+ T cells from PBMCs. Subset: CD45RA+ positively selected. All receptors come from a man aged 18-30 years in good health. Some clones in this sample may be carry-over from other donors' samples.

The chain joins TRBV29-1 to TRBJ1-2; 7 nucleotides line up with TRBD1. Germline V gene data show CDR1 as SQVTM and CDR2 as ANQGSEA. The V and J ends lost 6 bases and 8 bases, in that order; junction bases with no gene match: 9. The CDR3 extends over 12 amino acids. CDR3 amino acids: CSVGRGRMGYTF. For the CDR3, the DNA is TGCAGCGTAGGGAGGGGGCGCATGGGCTACACCTTC.

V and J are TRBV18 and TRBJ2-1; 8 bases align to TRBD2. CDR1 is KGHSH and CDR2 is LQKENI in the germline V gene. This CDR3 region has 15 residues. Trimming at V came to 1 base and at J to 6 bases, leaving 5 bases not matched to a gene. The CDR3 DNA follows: TGTGCCAGCTCACCACTAGCGGGGCCTGGCAATGAGCAGTTCTTC. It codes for CASSPLAGPGNEQFF.

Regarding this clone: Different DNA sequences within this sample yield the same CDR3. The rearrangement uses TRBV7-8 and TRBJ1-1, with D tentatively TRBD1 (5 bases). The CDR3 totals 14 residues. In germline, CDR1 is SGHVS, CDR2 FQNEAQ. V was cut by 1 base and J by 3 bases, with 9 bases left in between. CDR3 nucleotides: TGTGCCAGCAGCTTAGAGGGGCGGTACACTGAAGCTTTCTTT. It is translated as CASSLEGRYTEAFF. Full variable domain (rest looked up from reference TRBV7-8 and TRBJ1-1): GAGVSQSPRYKVAKRGQDVALRCDPISGHVSLFWYQQALGQGPEFLTYFQNEAQLDKSGLPSDRFFAERPEGSVSTLKIQRTQQEDSAVYLCASSLEGRYTEAFFGQGTRLTVV.

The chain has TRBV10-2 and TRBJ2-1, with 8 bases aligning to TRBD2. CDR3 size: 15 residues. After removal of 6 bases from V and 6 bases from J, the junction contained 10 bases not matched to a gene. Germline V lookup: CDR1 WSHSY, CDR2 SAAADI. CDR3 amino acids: CASRGSGLVFNEQFF. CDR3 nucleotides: TGCGCCAGCAGGGGATCGGGACTAGTGTTCAATGAGCAGTTCTTC.

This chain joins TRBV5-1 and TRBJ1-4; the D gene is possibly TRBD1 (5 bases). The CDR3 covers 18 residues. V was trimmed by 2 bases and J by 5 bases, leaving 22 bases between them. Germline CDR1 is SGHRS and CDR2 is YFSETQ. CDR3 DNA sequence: TGCGCCAGCAGCTTTTACACCCGGACAAAAAACCCGAATGAAAAACTGTTTTTT. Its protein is CASSFYTRTKNPNEKLFF.

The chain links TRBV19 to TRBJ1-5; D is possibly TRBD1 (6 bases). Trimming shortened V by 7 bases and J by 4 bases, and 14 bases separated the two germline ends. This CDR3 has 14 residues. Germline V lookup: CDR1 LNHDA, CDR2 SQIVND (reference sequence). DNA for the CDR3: TGTGCCAGTACCTCAGACAGGCTGAATCAGCCCCAGCATTTT. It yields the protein CASTSDRLNQPQHF.

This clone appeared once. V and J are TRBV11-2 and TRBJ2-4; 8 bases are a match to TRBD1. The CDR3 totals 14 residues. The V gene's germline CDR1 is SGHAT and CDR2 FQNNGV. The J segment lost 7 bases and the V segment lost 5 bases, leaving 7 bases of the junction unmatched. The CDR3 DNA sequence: TGTGCCAGCAGCGACCCCCGACAGGGGAACATTCAGTACTTC. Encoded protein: CASSDPRQGNIQYF.

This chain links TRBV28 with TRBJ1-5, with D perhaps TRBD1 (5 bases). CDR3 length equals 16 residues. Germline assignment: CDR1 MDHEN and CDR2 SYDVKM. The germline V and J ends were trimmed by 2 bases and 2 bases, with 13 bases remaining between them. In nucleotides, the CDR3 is TGTGCCAGCAGTTTACCCAGTGGGACGGGCAATCAGCCCCAGCATTTT. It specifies CASSLPSGTGNQPQHF.

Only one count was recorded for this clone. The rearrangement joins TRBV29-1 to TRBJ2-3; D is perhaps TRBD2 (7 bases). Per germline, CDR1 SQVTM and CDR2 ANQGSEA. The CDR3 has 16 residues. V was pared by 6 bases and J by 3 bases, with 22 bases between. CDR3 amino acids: CSVRWQGLGGTDTQYF. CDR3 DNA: TGCAGCGTCCGGTGGCAGGGGCTGGGAGGGACAGATACGCAGTATTTT.

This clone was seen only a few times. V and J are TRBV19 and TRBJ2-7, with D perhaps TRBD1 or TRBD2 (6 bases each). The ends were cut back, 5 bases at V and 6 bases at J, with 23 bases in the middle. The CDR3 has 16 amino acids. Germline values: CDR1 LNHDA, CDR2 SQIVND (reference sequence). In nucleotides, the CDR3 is TGTGCCAGTAGTGCTAATCTCCGACAGGCCGGGGGCGAGCAGTACTTC. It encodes CASSANLRQAGGEQYF. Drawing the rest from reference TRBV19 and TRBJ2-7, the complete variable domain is DGGITQSPKYLFRKEGQNVTLSCEQNLNHDAMYWYRQDPGQGLRLIYYSQIVNDFQKGDIAEGYSVSREKKESFPLTVTSAQKNPTAFYLCASSANLRQAGGEQYFGPGTRLTVT.

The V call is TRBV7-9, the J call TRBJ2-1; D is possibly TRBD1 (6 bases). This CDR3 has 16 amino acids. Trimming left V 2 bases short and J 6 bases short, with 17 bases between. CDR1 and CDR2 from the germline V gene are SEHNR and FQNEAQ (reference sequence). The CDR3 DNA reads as TGTGCCAGCAGCTTACTCCCGGGACAAAGCGGCAATGAGCAGTTCTTC. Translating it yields CASSLLPGQSGNEQFF.

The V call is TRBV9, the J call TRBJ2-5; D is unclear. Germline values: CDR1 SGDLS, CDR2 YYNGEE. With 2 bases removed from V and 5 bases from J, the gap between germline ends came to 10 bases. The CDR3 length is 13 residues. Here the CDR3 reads CASSVRARETQYF. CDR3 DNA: TGTGCCAGCAGCGTCCGGGCCAGGGAGACCCAGTACTTC.

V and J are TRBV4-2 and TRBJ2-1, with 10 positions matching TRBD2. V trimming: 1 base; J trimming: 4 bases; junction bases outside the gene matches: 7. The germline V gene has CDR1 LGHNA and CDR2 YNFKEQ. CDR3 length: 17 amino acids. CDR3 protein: CASSQVTRTSGYNEQFF. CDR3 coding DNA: TGTGCCAGCAGCCAAGTAACAAGGACTAGCGGATACAATGAGCAGTTCTTC.

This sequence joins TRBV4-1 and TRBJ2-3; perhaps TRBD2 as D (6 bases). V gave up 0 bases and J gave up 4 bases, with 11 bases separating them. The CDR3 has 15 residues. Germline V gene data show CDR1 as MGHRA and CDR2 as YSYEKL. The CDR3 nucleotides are TGCGCCAGCAGCCAAGAGGTTGCGGGACCAGATACGCAGTATTTT. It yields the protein CASSQEVAGPDTQYF.

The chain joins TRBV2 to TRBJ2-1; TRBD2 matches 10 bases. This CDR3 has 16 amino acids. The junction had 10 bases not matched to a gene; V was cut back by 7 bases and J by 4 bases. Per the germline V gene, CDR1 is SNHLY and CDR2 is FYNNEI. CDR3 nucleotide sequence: TGTGCCAGCAACAAAAACGGACTAGCGGTGTACAATGAGCAGTTCTTC. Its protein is CASNKNGLAVYNEQFF. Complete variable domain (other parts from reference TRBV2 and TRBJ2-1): EPEVTQTPSHQVTQMGQEVILRCVPISNHLYFYWYRQILGQKVEFLVSFYNNEISEKSEIFDDQFSVERPDGSNFTLKIRSTKLEDSAMYFCASNKNGLAVYNEQFFGPGTRLTVL.

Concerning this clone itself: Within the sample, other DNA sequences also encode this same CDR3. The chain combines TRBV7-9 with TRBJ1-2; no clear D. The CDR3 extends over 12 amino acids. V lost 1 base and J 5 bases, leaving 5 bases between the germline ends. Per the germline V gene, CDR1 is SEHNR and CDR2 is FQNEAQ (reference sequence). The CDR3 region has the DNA TGTGCCAGCAGCTTAGAAGGGTATGGCTACACCTTC. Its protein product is CASSLEGYGYTF. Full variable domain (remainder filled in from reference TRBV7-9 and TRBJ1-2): DTGVSQNPRHKITKRGQNVTFRCDPISEHNRLYWYRQTLGQGPEFLTYFQNEAQLEKSRLLSDRFSAERPKGSFSTLEIQRTEQGDSAMYLCASSLEGYGYTFGSGTRLTVV.